This T cell receptor (beta chain) was recovered during a study of T-cell memory formation after mild COVID-19. Turning to the study itself: Among the donors, TCR clusters were largely specific to each donor.

This clonotype occurred many times. Its antigen remains unidentified. TCRdb analysed the 5' RACE reads with MiXCR anew, one entry per CDR3 protein. This table holds tens of thousands of distinct CDR3 sequences, 14% found once. Trimming took 3 bases from V and 9 from J, leaving 11 bases between them. This CDR3 has 12 amino acids. Looked up from germline, CDR1 is MGHDK and CDR2 is SYGVNS. General study findings and limits: CD8+ contracting clones occupied EMRA, while CD4+ ones occupied mainly CM and EM. Day 15 to 85 contracting clones showed balanced CD4/CD8; day 15 to 37 expanders favored CD4+.

This TCR came from an adult woman who had mild COVID-19 (a few samples of this study predate the infection). Cell type and time point are not known. The rearrangement links TRBV25-1 to TRBJ1-1; D unclear. The sequenced sample consisted of PBMCs or a T cell subset sorted from them (not recorded which). CDR3 residues: CASSDAELKAFF. In DNA, the CDR3 is TGTGCCAGCAGTGATGCGGAACTTAAAGCTTTCTTT.